The 27 T cell receptor beta chains reported below all come from one sample, sequenced in a study of T-cell reconstitution after alpha-beta-depleted transplantation in children. The TCRbeta library incorporated unique molecular identifiers. TCRdb redid the calling of the PCR reads with MiXCR, one entry per CDR3 protein. Among about 240,000 distinct CDR3 sequences listed, more than 20% were seen once. The sample here was PBMCs, taken before TCRalphabeta/CD19-depleted stem cell transplant. The origin of the receptors is a girl between 2 and 10 years old with Fanconi anemia, due to receive a stem cell transplant.

The chain links TRBV20-1 to TRBJ2-2, with TRBD2 matching over 7 bases. Per the germline V gene, CDR1 is DFQATT and CDR2 is SNEGSKA (reference sequence). This CDR3 has 17 residues. Trimming cost V 1 base and J 1 base; bases outside gene matches: 9. The CDR3 region is CSARGTTSVVNTGELFF. CDR3 nucleotide sequence: TGCAGTGCTAGAGGCACAACTAGCGTAGTGAACACCGGGGAGCTGTTTTTT.

This clonotype was counted many times. The chain joins TRBV5-1 to TRBJ2-2; D gene uncertain. CDR1 and CDR2 (germline): SGHRS, YFSETQ. The CDR3 spans 12 residues. Trimming pared 0 bases from V and 7 bases from J, leaving 4 bases between. DNA of the CDR3: TGCGCCAGCAGCTTGGCCAACGGGGAGCTGTTTTTT. Its translation is CASSLANGELFF.

The chain couples TRBV29-1 to TRBJ2-7, with 7 bases aligning to TRBD1. The CDR3 extends over 13 amino acids. The germline CDR1 and CDR2 sequences are SQVTM and ANQGSEA. V dropped 3 bases and J dropped 4; count of bases not matched to a gene: 6. CDR3 bases: TGCAGCGTTGAGTATAGGGGGCGGTACGAGCAGTACTTC. Its translation: CSVEYRGRYEQYF.

This clonotype came up many times. The chain uses TRBV12-3 or TRBV12-4 and TRBJ2-1, with D perhaps matching TRBD2 (7 bases). Trimming took 7 bases from V and 3 from J, leaving 16 bases between them. The CDR3 length is 15 residues. The CDR3 protein is CASTGGTLVYNEQFF. CDR3 bases: TGTGCCAGCACCGGGGGGACACTGGTCTACAATGAGCAGTTCTTC.

This chain connects TRBV18 to TRBJ2-7; TRBD1 aligns across 10 bases. Germline assignment: CDR1 KGHSH and CDR2 LQKENI. This CDR3 region has 16 residues. With 4 bases clipped from V and 1 base from J, the junction kept 7 bases outside the gene matches. CDR3: CASSRRVGQGSYEQYF. CDR3 nucleotide sequence: TGTGCCAGCTCACGTCGGGTGGGACAGGGGTCCTACGAGCAGTACTTC.

The chain couples TRBV20-1 to TRBJ1-5; maybe TRBD1 (6 bases). V dropped 0 bases and J dropped 2 bases, with 11 bases sitting between them. Germline lookup yields CDR1 DFQATT and CDR2 SNEGSKA (reference sequence). The CDR3 spans 15 residues. For the CDR3, the DNA is TGCAGTGCTAGAGATCAGCCAGGGGGCAATCAGCCCCAGCATTTT. This translates into CSARDQPGGNQPQHF.

This clonotype was seen many times. This rearrangement joins TRBV21-1 to TRBJ2-5. TRBV21-1 is a documented pseudogene. CDR3 size: 13 residues. The CDR3 DNA follows: TGTGCCAGCAGCAAAGGTTACCAAGAGACCCAGTACTTC. Translating gives CASSKGYQETQYF.

The chain joins TRBV18 to TRBJ2-7; no definite D call. V was trimmed by 3 bases and J by 4 bases, leaving 10 bases between them. The CDR3 runs to 13 residues. Germline CDR1 KGHSH, CDR2 LQKENI. CDR3 amino acids: CASSPTDGYEQYF. Here the CDR3 DNA reads TGTGCCAGCTCACCTACGGACGGGTACGAGCAGTACTTC.

This clonotype has just a few counts. The gene calls are TRBV10-3 and TRBJ2-3, with TRBD2 matching 8 bases. J lost 4 bases, V lost 2 bases, and 2 bases had no gene match. The length of the CDR3 is 14 residues. In germline, CDR1 is ENHRY, CDR2 SYGVKD. CDR3 DNA sequence: TGTGCCATCAGTGAGGGACTAGCCCCAGATACGCAGTATTTT. It specifies CAISEGLAPDTQYF.

This clonotype appeared many times. V gene TRBV6-5 combines with J gene TRBJ2-7, with 8 bases aligning to TRBD1. Germline-derived CDR1 and CDR2 are MNHEY and SVGAGI. There are 9 residues in the CDR3. V trimming: 8 bases; J trimming: 12 bases; junction bases outside the gene matches: 3. CDR3 region: CASLGQGYF. The CDR3 bases are TGTGCCAGCCTAGGACAGGGGTACTTC.

The chain couples TRBV5-1 to TRBJ2-3, with TRBD2 matching 8 bases. The V gene's germline CDR1 is SGHRS and CDR2 YFSETQ. This CDR3 region has 15 residues. The junction had 4 bases not matched to a gene; V was cut back by 0 bases and J by 4 bases. CDR3 DNA: TGCGCCAGCAGCTTGGTTCTAGCGGGTTCAGATACGCAGTATTTT. As protein: CASSLVLAGSDTQYF.

This clonotype was recorded many times. The chain has TRBV29-1 and TRBJ1-5; D is unclear. Trimming left V 3 bases short and J 2 bases short, with 2 bases between. CDR3 length: 11 amino acids. Germline V gives CDR1 SQVTM, CDR2 ANQGSEA. The CDR3 loop reads CSVEGNQPQHF. Written as DNA, the CDR3 is TGCAGCGTTGAGGGCAATCAGCCCCAGCATTTT.

This clonotype came up a few times. V and J are TRBV29-1 and TRBJ2-7, with D perhaps TRBD2 (5 bases). V was shortened by 1 base and J by 7 bases, with 23 bases between the two germline ends. The CDR3 is 16 amino acids. Germline V gene data show CDR1 as SQVTM and CDR2 as ANQGSEA. The CDR3 DNA reads TGCAGCGTTGAAGTGACGGGCCGGCGGGTTTTCCGAGAGCAGTACTTC. It specifies CSVEVTGRRVFREQYF.

The table lists this clonotype with a few counts. The chain joins TRBV7-9 to TRBJ2-7, with 8 bases matching TRBD1. The CDR3 length is 16 residues. Trimming took 5 bases from V and 4 from J; bases not matched to a gene: 13. Germline V CDR1 and CDR2: SEHNR, FQNEAQ (reference sequence). CDR3 loop: CASSTAQGDRKYEQYF. CDR3 bases: TGTGCCAGCAGCACGGCCCAAGGGGACAGGAAATACGAGCAGTACTTC.

The chain is built from TRBV20-1 and TRBJ1-6; D unclear. The germline gives CDR1 DFQATT, CDR2 SNEGSKA (reference sequence). The CDR3 extends over 13 amino acids. Trimming removed 1 base from V and 18 bases from J, with 19 bases in between. The CDR3 protein is CSARATAPVQPHF. The CDR3 coding sequence is TGCAGTGCTAGAGCTACAGCGCCCGTACAACCCCACTTT.

The rearrangement uses TRBV18 and TRBJ2-7, with 12 nucleotides matching TRBD2. With V trimmed by 1 base and J by 2 bases, 6 bases remained unmatched. CDR3 size: 17 residues. CDR1 is KGHSH and CDR2 is LQKENI in the germline V gene. CDR3 bases: TGTGCCAGCTCACCACTTGAACTAGCGGGAGGCCCCTACGAGCAGTACTTC. It encodes CASSPLELAGGPYEQYF.

This chain links TRBV7-9 with TRBJ2-1; 8 bases align to TRBD1. V gave up 4 bases and J gave up 5 bases; unmatched junction bases: 4. CDR1 SEHNR and CDR2 FQNEAQ come from the germline V gene (reference sequence). The length of the CDR3 is 14 residues. As DNA, the CDR3 is TGTGCCAGCAGCTCGCGGGACAGGAACAATGAGCAGTTCTTC. This codes for CASSSRDRNNEQFF.

This clonotype has a count of ten or more. DNA for the CDR3: TGTGCCACCGCACAGGGGGTTAGCAATCAGCCCCAGCATTTT. It specifies CATAQGVSNQPQHF. The V call is TRBV12-3 or TRBV12-4, the J call TRBJ1-5, with 8 bases lining up with TRBD1. CDR3 size: 14 residues. The V segment lost 10 bases and the J segment 0 bases; nucleotides outside the gene matches: 5.

This clonotype has a count of ten or more. This chain joins TRBV29-1 and TRBJ2-3; the D gene is possibly TRBD1 (6 bases). This CDR3 spans 16 amino acids. The V end lost 1 base, the J end lost 2 bases, and 16 bases lay between the germline ends. Germline V gene data show CDR1 as SQVTM and CDR2 as ANQGSEA. The CDR3 loop is CSVEGVRGEVTDTQYF. CDR3 nucleotide sequence: TGCAGCGTTGAAGGTGTCAGGGGTGAGGTCACAGATACGCAGTATTTT.

This clonotype was seen a few times. The chain employs TRBV5-1 and TRBJ1-5; D not certain. From germline, CDR1 is SGHRS and CDR2 YFSETQ. V lost 0 bases to trimming and J lost 4 bases, with 5 bases between them. The CDR3 totals 13 residues. CDR3 coding DNA: TGCGCCAGCAGCTTGGCTGGGAATCAGCCCCAGCATTTT. Translation gives CASSLAGNQPQHF. The entire variable domain, with the rest obtained from reference TRBV5-1 and TRBJ1-5, is as follows: KAGVTQTPRYLIKTRGQQVTLSCSPISGHRSVSWYQQTPGQGLQFLFEYFSETQRNKGNFPGRFSGRQFSNSRSEMNVSTLELGDSALYLCASSLAGNQPQHFGDGTRLSIL.

V is TRBV20-1 and J is TRBJ2-1, with 8 positions matching TRBD2. Germline CDR1 reads DFQATT; CDR2 reads SNEGSKA (reference sequence). After removal of 2 bases from V and 7 bases from J, the junction contained 7 bases not matched to a gene. The CDR3 extends over 14 amino acids. This chain's CDR3 is CSARRSGSRNEQFF. CDR3 DNA: TGCAGTGCTAGAAGGAGCGGGAGTCGGAATGAGCAGTTCTTC.

In its sample, this clonotype was seen many times. The chain employs TRBV9 and TRBJ2-7; TRBD1 matches 8 bases. The trim removed 0 bases at V and 2 bases at J, leaving 1 base unmatched. Looked up from germline, CDR1 is SGDLS and CDR2 is YYNGEE. The CDR3 extends over 14 amino acids. CDR3 region: CASSVAGQAYEQYF. In DNA, the CDR3 is TGTGCCAGCAGCGTAGCGGGACAGGCCTACGAGCAGTACTTC.

This clonotype was observed many times. V usage is TRBV5-8 and J usage is TRBJ2-1; perhaps TRBD2 as D (6 bases). CDR1 is SGHTS and CDR2 is YDEGEE in the germline V gene. V was trimmed by 6 bases and J by 3 bases, leaving 16 bases between them. The CDR3 has 15 amino acids. CDR3 protein: CASTLSGKVYNEQFF. The CDR3 coding sequence is TGTGCCAGCACCCTTAGCGGAAAAGTCTACAATGAGCAGTTCTTC.

CDR3 DNA sequence: TGCAGTGGCCGCCCTTCCTACAATGAGCAGTTCTTC. Residues: CSGRPSYNEQFF. The rearrangement uses TRBV20-1 and TRBJ2-1; D is unclear. V was cut by 7 bases and J by 1 base, with 8 bases left in between. This CDR3 region has 12 residues. Germline V CDR1 and CDR2: DFQATT, SNEGSKA (reference sequence).

This clonotype was found many times. The chain joins TRBV7-3 to TRBJ2-5; 10 bases match TRBD2. V dropped 2 bases and J dropped 0; count of bases not matched to a gene: 3. This CDR3 region has 16 residues. CDR1 and CDR2 from the germline V gene are SGHTA and FQGTGA. The CDR3 DNA sequence: TGTGCCAGCAGCTTACTAGCGGGGGCCGACCAAGAGACCCAGTACTTC. Translating it yields CASSLLAGADQETQYF.

The chain employs TRBV29-1 and TRBJ2-7, with 11 bases fitting TRBD2. J gave up 6 bases and V 2 bases, and 12 bases lay outside the gene matches. Germline V lookup: CDR1 SQVTM, CDR2 ANQGSEA. The CDR3 length is 16 residues. CDR3 DNA sequence: TGCAGCGTTGAATATGCGGCCTTAGCGGGGGGGCCCGAGCAGTACTTC. Protein: CSVEYAALAGGPEQYF.

The V and J genes are TRBV20-1 and TRBJ2-5, with TRBD2 as a possible D gene (6 bases). The V end lost 5 bases, the J end lost 5 bases, and 15 bases lay between the germline ends. The CDR3 contains 13 residues. The germline V gene has CDR1 DFQATT and CDR2 SNEGSKA (reference sequence). The CDR3 bases are TGCAGTGCTGACCGGGACTTCGTGGAGACCCAGTACTTC. Translated, it gives CSADRDFVETQYF.